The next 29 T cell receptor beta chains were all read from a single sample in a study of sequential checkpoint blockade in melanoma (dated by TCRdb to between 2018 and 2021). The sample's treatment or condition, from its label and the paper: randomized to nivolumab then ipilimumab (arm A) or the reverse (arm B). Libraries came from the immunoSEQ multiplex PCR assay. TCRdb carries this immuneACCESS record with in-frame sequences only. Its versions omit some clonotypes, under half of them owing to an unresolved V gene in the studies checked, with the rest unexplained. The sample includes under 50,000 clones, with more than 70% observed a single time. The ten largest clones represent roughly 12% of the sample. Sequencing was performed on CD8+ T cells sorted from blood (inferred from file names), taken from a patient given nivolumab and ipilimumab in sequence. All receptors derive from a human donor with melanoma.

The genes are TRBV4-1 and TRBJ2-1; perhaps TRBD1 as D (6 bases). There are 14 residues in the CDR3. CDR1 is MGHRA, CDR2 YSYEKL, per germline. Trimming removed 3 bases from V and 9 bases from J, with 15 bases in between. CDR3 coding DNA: TGCGCCAGCAGCCAGGACCGGGACATCCGTGAGCAGTTCTTC. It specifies CASSQDRDIREQFF.

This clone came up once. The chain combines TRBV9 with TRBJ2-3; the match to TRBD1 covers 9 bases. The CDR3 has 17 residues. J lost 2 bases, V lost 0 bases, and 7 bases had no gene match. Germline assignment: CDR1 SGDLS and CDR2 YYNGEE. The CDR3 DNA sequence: TGTGCCAGCAGCGTAGCAAAAGACAGGGGGTCCACAGATACGCAGTATTTT. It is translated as CASSVAKDRGSTDTQYF.

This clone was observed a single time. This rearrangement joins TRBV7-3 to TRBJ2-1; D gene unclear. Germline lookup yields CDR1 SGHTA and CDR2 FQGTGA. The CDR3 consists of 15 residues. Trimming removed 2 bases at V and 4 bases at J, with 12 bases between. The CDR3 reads CASSLEAGPYNEQFF. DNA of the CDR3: TGTGCCAGCAGCTTAGAAGCAGGCCCATACAATGAGCAGTTCTTC.

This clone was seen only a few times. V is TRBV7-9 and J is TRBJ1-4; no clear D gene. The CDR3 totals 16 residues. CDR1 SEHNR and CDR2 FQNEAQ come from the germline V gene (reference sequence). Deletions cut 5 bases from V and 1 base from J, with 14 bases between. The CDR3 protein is CASSPRFEETNEKLFF. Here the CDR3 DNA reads TGTGCCAGCAGCCCACGGTTCGAGGAAACTAATGAAAAACTGTTTTTT. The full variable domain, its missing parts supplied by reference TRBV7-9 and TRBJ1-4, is DTGVSQNPRHKITKRGQNVTFRCDPISEHNRLYWYRQTLGQGPEFLTYFQNEAQLEKSRLLSDRFSAERPKGSFSTLEIQRTEQGDSAMYLCASSPRFEETNEKLFFGSGTQLSVL.

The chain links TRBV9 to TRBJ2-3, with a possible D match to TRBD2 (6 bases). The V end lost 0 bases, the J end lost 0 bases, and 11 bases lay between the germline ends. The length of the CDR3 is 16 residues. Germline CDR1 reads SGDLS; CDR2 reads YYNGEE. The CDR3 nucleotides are TGTGCCAGCAGCGTAGATGGAGGGGTAAGCACAGATACGCAGTATTTT. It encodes CASSVDGGVSTDTQYF. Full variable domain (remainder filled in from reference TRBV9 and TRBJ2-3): DSGVTQTPKHLITATGQRVTLRCSPRSGDLSVYWYQQSLDQGLQFLIQYYNGEERAKGNILERFSAQQFPDLHSELNLSSLELGDSALYFCASSVDGGVSTDTQYFGPGTRLTVL.

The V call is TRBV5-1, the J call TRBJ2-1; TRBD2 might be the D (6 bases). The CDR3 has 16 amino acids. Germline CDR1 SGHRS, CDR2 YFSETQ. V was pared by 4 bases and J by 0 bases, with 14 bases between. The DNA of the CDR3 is TGCGCCAGCAGCGGGGTTAGCGGACCCTCCTACAATGAGCAGTTCTTC. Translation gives CASSGVSGPSYNEQFF.

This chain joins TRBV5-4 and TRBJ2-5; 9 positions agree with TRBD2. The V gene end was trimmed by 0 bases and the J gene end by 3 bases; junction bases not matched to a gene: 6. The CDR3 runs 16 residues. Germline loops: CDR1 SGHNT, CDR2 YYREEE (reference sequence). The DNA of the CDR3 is TGTGCCAGCAGCTTGGCCGGACTAGCGCTTGAAGAGACCCAGTACTTC. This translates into CASSLAGLALEETQYF.

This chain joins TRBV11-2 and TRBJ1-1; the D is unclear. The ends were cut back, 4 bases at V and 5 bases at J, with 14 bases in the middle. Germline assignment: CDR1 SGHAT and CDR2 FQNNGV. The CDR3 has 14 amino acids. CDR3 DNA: TGTGCCAGCAGCTCGGATGTACGGGGAACTGAAGCTTTCTTT. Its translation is CASSSDVRGTEAFF.

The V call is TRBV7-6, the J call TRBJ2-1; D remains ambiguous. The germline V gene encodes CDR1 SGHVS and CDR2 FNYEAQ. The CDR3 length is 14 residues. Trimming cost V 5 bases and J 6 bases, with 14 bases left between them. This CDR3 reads CASSHRGSFNEQFF. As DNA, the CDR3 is TGTGCCAGCAGCCACCGCGGTAGCTTCAATGAGCAGTTCTTC.

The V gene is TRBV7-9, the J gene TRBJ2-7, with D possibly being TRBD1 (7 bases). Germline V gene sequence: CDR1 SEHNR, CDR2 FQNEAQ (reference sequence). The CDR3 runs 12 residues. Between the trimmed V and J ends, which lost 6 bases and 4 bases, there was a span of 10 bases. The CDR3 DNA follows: TGTGCCAGCAGTCCAGGGGGGTACGAGCAGTACTTC. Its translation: CASSPGGYEQYF.

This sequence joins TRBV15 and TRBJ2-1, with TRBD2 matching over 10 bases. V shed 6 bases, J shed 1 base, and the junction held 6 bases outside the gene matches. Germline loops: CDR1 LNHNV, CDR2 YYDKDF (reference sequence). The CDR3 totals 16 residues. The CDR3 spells CATRPPSGRSYNEQFF. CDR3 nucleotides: TGTGCCACCAGGCCCCCTAGCGGGAGATCCTACAATGAGCAGTTCTTC.

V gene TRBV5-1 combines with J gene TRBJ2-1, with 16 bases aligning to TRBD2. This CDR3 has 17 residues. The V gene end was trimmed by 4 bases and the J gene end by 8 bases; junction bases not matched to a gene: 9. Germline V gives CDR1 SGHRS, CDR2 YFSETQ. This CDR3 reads CASSLLGGLAGGDEQFF. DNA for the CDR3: TGCGCCAGCAGCCTGCTGGGGGGACTAGCGGGAGGGGATGAGCAGTTCTTC.

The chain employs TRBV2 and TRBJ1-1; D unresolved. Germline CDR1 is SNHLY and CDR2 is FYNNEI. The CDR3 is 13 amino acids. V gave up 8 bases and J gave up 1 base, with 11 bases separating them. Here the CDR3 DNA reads TGTGCCAGCGGTCAAACTGGGAACACTGAAGCTTTCTTT. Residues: CASGQTGNTEAFF.

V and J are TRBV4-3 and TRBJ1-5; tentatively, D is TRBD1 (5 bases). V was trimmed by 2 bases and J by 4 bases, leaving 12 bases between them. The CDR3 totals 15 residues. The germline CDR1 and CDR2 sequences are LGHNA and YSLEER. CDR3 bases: TGCGCCAGCAGCCAACGGCAGGGCCTTAATCAGCCCCAGCATTTT. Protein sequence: CASSQRQGLNQPQHF.

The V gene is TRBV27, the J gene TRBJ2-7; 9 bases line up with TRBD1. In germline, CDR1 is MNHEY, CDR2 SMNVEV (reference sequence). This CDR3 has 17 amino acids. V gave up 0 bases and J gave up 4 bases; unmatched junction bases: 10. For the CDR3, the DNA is TGTGCCAGCAGTTTATCCGGGACAGGGACGATGGCTTACGAGCAGTACGTC. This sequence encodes CASSLSGTGTMAYEQYV.

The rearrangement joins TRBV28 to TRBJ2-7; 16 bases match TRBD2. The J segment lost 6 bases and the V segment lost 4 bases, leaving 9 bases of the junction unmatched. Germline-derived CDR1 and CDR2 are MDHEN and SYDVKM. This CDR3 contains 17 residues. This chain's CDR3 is CASSSGTSGRGDSEQYF. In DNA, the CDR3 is TGTGCCAGCAGTTCCGGGACTAGCGGGAGGGGGGACTCCGAGCAGTACTTC.

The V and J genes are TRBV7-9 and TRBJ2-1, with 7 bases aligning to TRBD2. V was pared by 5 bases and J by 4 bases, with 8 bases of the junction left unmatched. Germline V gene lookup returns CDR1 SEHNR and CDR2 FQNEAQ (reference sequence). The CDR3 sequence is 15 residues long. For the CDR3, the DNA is TGTGCCAGCAGCCCTAGCGGAGTCGGGTACAATGAGCAGTTCTTC. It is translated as CASSPSGVGYNEQFF.

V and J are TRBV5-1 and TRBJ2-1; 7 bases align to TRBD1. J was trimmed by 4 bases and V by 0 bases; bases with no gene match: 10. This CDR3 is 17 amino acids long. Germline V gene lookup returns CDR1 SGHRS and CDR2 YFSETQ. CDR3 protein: CASSLAVGTAIYNEQFF. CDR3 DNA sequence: TGCGCCAGCAGCTTGGCCGTAGGGACAGCAATATACAATGAGCAGTTCTTC.

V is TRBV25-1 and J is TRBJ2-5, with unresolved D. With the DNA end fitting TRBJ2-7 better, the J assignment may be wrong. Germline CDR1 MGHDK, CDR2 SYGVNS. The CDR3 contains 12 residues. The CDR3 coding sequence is TGTGCCAGCAGTGAGGGCAGCTACGAGCAGTACTTC. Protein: CASSEGSYEQYF.

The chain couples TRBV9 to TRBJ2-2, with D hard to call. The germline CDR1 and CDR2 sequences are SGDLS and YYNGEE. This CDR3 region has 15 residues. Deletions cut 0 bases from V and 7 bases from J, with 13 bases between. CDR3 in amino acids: CASSVVRSSGGELFF. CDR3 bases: TGTGCCAGCAGCGTAGTTCGCTCATCAGGCGGGGAGCTGTTTTTT.

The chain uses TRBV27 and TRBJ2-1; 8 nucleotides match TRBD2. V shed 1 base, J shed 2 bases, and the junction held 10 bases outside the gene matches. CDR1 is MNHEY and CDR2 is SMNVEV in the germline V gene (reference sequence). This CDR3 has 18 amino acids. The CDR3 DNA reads TGTGCCAGCAGTTTATACCCGTCAACTAGCGGAACCTACAATGAGCAGTTCTTC. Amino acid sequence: CASSLYPSTSGTYNEQFF.

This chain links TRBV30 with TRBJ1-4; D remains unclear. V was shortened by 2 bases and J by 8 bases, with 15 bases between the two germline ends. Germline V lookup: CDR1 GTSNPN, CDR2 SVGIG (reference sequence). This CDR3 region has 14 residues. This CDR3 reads CAWSTRGNGEKLFF. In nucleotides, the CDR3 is TGTGCCTGGAGTACTCGGGGAAATGGGGAAAAACTGTTTTTT.

CDR3 sequence reads: CASLGQGSGGYTF. In DNA, the CDR3 is TGTGCCAGCCTAGGACAGGGTTCGGGGGGCTACACCTTC. The rearrangement uses TRBV2 and TRBJ1-2; 8 nucleotides match TRBD1. After removal of 8 bases from V and 8 bases from J, the junction contained 10 bases not matched to a gene. Germline V lookup: CDR1 SNHLY, CDR2 FYNNEI. The CDR3 runs to 13 residues.

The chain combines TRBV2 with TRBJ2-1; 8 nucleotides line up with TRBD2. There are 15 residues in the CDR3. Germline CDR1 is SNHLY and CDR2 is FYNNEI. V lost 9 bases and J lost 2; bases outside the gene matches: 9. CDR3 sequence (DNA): TGTGCCAGATCGGGTAGCGGGATAACCTACAATGAGCAGTTCTTC. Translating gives CARSGSGITYNEQFF.

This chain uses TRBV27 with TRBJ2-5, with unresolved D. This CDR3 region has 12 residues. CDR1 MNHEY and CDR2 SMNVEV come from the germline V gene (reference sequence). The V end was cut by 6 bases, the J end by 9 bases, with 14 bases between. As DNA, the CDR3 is TGTGCCAGCAGAGATCTATCCGCGGCCCAGTACTTC. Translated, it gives CASRDLSAAQYF.

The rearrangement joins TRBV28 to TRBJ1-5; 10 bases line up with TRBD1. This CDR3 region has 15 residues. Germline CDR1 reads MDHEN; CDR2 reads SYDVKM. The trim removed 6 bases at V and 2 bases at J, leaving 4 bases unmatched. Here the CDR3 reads CASSRDRGGNQPQHF. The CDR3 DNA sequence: TGTGCCAGCAGCAGGGACAGGGGTGGCAATCAGCCCCAGCATTTT.

DNA for the CDR3: TGTGCCAGTAGTATTTTCGCGGACAATGAGCAGTTCTTC. Protein sequence: CASSIFADNEQFF. V and J are TRBV19 and TRBJ2-1; D gene unclear. This CDR3 region has 13 residues. Germline V gene data show CDR1 as LNHDA and CDR2 as SQIVND (reference sequence). Trimming left V 3 bases short and J 5 bases short, with 8 bases between.

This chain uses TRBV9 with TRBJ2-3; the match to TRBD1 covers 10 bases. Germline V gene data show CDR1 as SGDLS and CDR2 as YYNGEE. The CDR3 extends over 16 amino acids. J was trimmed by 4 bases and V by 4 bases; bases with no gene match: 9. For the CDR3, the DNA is TGTGCCAGCAGCAAACCGGGACAGGGGTGGGCAGATACGCAGTATTTT. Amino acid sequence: CASSKPGQGWADTQYF.

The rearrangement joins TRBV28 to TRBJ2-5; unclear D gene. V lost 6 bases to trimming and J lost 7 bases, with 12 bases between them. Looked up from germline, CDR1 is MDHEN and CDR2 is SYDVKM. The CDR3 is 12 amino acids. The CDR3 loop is CASSPSVLTQYF. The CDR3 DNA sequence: TGTGCCAGCAGCCCCTCCGTCTTGACCCAGTACTTC.